This T cell receptor beta chain was obtained from a study of blood T cell repertoires in COVID-19. Study details: Some COVID-19 samples were acute and others convalescent; all came from the United States, Italy and Spain. Sources were T cells, B-cell-depleted T cells, or PBMCs; the material itself was cDNA or gDNA.

TCRdb keeps only in-frame clones here, not all; method: immunoSEQ multiplex PCR. This repertoire shows 330,000 or so clones, roughly 87% found once; its top ten account for approximately 9.9%. The CDR3 has 15 residues. The germline CDR1 and CDR2 sequences are SNHLY and FYNNEI. Losses at the gene ends were 8 bases for V and 2 bases for J; bases not matched to a gene: 11. This TCR derives from a man aged 30 to 39 with COVID-19, enrolled during active disease. The specimen sequenced was peripheral blood. This chain connects TRBV2 to TRBJ1-2, with 7 bases fitting TRBD1. CDR3 bases: TGTGCCAGCCAAAGCGCGGGGGGACAGAACTATGGCTACACCTTC. It yields the protein CASQSAGGQNYGYTF.